This T cell receptor beta chain was recorded in a study of a mutant IDH1 vaccine in newly diagnosed glioma. Across the whole study: Previous treatment comprised radiotherapy, temozolomide, or both, mostly both. Study-level points and caveats: No link was apparently found between pseudoprogression and changes in top peripheral T cell clonotypes.

As for this clone: Its antigen is as yet unknown.

Only in-frame clones appear in the TCRdb table, and some are missing; sequencing was by immunoSEQ multiplex PCR. This table has about 67,000 clones, around 83% appearing once. Time point of the sample: baseline, week 1 (first vaccination visit). Treatment specified: pre-vaccination baseline after standard-of-care therapy. This CDR3 spans 15 amino acids. V was clipped by 3 bases and J by 4 bases; unmatched bases: 8. From germline, CDR1 is PRHDT and CDR2 FYEKMQ (reference sequence). This sample comprised peripheral blood mononuclear cells (PBMCs), obtained from a glioma patient treated with radiotherapy, temozolomide or both. This TCR derives from a woman aged 18-35 years with glioma. Some clones in this sample may be carry-over from other donors' samples. The rearrangement joins TRBV13 to TRBJ1-2, with 7 bases aligning to TRBD1. CDR3 bases: TGTGCCAGCAGCTTTTCGACAGGGTCGGTCTATGGCTACACCTTC. Amino acid sequence: CASSFSTGSVYGYTF. Full variable domain (outside the CDR3, taken from reference TRBV13 and TRBJ1-2): AAGVIQSPRHLIKEKRETATLKCYPIPRHDTVYWYQQGPGQDPQFLISFYEKMQSDKGSIPDRFSAQQFSDYHSELNMSSLELGDSALYFCASSFSTGSVYGYTFGSGTRLTVV.